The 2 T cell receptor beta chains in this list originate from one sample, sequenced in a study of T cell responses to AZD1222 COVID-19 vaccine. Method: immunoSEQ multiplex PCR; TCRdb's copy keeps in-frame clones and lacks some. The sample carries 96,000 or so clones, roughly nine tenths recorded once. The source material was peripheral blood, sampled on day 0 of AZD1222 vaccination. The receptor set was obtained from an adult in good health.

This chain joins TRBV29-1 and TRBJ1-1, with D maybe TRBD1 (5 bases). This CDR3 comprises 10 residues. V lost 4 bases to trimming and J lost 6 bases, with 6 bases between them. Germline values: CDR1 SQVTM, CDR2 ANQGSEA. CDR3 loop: CSVGGSEAFF. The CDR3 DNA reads TGCAGCGTTGGGGGCTCTGAAGCTTTCTTT.

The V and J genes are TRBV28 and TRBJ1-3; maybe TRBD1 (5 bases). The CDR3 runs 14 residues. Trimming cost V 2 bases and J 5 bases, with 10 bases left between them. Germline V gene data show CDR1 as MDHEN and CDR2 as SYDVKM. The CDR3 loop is CASSLGGERNTIYF. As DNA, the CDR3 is TGTGCCAGCAGTTTAGGGGGGGAACGAAACACCATATATTTT. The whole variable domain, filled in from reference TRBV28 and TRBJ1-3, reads DVKVTQSSRYLVKRTGEKVFLECVQDMDHENMFWYRQDPGLGLRLIYFSYDVKMKEKGDIPEGYSVSREKKERFSLILESASTNQTSMYLCASSLGGERNTIYFGEGSWLTVV.